This T cell receptor beta chain stems from a study of T cells after yellow fever vaccination. Whole-study findings and limits: The presence of abundant clonotypes contaminating from the bulk population was possible in FACS-sorted repertoires.

From germline, CDR1 is SGHRS and CDR2 YFSETQ. Between the trimmed V and J ends, which lost 2 bases and 0 bases, there was a span of 6 bases. The CDR3 runs 15 residues. TCRdb re-analysed the 5' RACE reads in MiXCR, keeping a single row per CDR3 protein. The sample lists some 400,000 distinct CDR3 sequences, around 6.5% occurring once. This clonotype was seen more than once but under ten times. Its specificity is unknown. The sequences come from PBMCs, collected 5 days after the yellow fever booster vaccination. The genes are TRBV5-1 and TRBJ2-6; D gene ambiguous. This sequence was found in a man aged 30 to 45 who received the YFV17D yellow fever vaccine. The CDR3 coding sequence is TGCGCCAGCAGCTTCGACGGCTCTGGGGCCAACGTCCTGACTTTC. Its translation is CASSFDGSGANVLTF. Based on the CDR3 plus reference TRBV5-1 and TRBJ2-6, the full variable domain is KAGVTQTPRYLIKTRGQQVTLSCSPISGHRSVSWYQQTPGQGLQFLFEYFSETQRNKGNFPGRFSGRQFSNSRSEMNVSTLELGDSALYLCASSFDGSGANVLTFGAGSRLTVL.